The 11 T cell receptor beta chains reported below all come from one sample, sequenced in a study of shared clonotypes between healthy human individuals. Assay: immunoSEQ multiplex PCR; the TCRdb copy retains only in-frame clones and omits some. The sample holds about 96,000 clones, about half seen once. The material sequenced was PBMCs. These receptors were collected from a woman in her 40s in good health. Some clones in this sample may be carry-over from other donors' samples.

At least ten counts were recorded for this clone. This sequence joins TRBV14 and TRBJ2-1; 7 bases match TRBD1. Germline CDR1 and CDR2: SGHDN and FVKESK. Trimming at V came to 2 bases and at J to 9 bases, leaving 13 bases not matched to a gene. The CDR3 covers 16 residues. The chain's CDR3 is CASSQRRSRGKGEQFF. The CDR3 DNA is TGTGCCAGCAGCCAAAGGAGGAGCAGGGGGAAGGGTGAGCAGTTCTTC. The full variable domain, completed using reference TRBV14 and TRBJ2-1, is EAGVTQFPSHSVIEKGQTVTLRCDPISGHDNLYWYRRVMGKEIKFLLHFVKESKQDESGMPNNRFLAERTGGTYSTLKVQPAELEDSGVYFCASSQRRSRGKGEQFFGPGTRLTVL.

At least ten counts were recorded for this clone. J is TRBJ2-7 and V is TRBV27; TRBD1 matches 9 bases. The CDR3 is 16 amino acids. Losses at the gene ends were 5 bases for V and 4 bases for J; bases not matched to a gene: 12. Germline CDR1 is MNHEY and CDR2 is SMNVEV (reference sequence). The CDR3 loop reads CASSPGTGRAKYEQYF. In DNA, the CDR3 is TGTGCCAGCAGTCCAGGGACAGGGCGAGCTAAGTACGAGCAGTACTTC.

The V and J genes are TRBV7-3 and TRBJ2-5, with D unresolved. CDR1 and CDR2 from the germline V gene are SGHTA and FQGTGA. V lost 2 bases, J lost 0 bases, and 4 bases lay in between. The CDR3 runs 13 residues. This CDR3 is CASSLRNQETQYF. DNA of the CDR3: TGTGCCAGCAGCTTACGGAACCAAGAGACCCAGTACTTC.

This clone was seen many times. The rearrangement links TRBV4-1 to TRBJ1-1, with TRBD1 as a possible D gene (5 bases). CDR1 MGHRA and CDR2 YSYEKL come from the germline V gene. The CDR3 is 16 residues long. Between the trimmed V and J ends, which lost 4 bases and 5 bases, there was a span of 20 bases. CDR3 coding DNA: TGCGCCAGCAGCCCACCCAAGGGACGGGCGCATACTGAAGCTTTCTTT. Translating gives CASSPPKGRAHTEAFF.

The V and J genes are TRBV7-9 and TRBJ1-2; D possibly corresponds to TRBD1 (6 bases). The V end lost 1 base, the J end lost 4 bases, and 13 bases lay between the germline ends. Looked up from germline, CDR1 is SEHNR and CDR2 is FQNEAQ (reference sequence). The CDR3 spans 15 residues. CDR3 protein: CASSLGNGGGYGYTF. DNA of the CDR3: TGTGCCAGCAGCTTAGGGAACGGGGGCGGCTATGGCTACACCTTC. Full variable domain (outside the CDR3, taken from reference TRBV7-9 and TRBJ1-2): DTGVSQNPRHKITKRGQNVTFRCDPISEHNRLYWYRQTLGQGPEFLTYFQNEAQLEKSRLLSDRFSAERPKGSFSTLEIQRTEQGDSAMYLCASSLGNGGGYGYTFGSGTRLTVV.

This rearrangement joins TRBV6-6 to TRBJ2-7; weak D call: TRBD2 (5 bases). The CDR3 has 14 residues. CDR1 is MNHNY, CDR2 SVGAGI, per germline (reference sequence). Trimming removed 7 bases at V and 2 bases at J, with 15 bases between. CDR3: CASTGSVVPYEQYF. The CDR3 nucleotides read TGTGCCAGCACGGGGAGTGTTGTCCCCTACGAGCAGTACTTC.

The chain recombines TRBV5-1 with TRBJ2-3, with TRBD2 matching 11 bases. Per the germline V gene, CDR1 is SGHRS and CDR2 is YFSETQ. Trimming removed 3 bases from V and 2 bases from J; junction bases left unmatched: 5. This CDR3 has 16 amino acids. Written as DNA, the CDR3 is TGCGCCAGCAGCTCACTAGCGGGAGACCCCACAGATACGCAGTATTTT. It encodes CASSSLAGDPTDTQYF.

On this clone itself: This could be a read error, since a much larger clone is one nucleotide away. The genes are TRBV13 and TRBJ1-1; 7 nucleotides align to TRBD1. This CDR3 is built from 14 residues. Germline V gives CDR1 PRHDT, CDR2 FYEKMQ (reference sequence). The CDR3 nucleotides are TGTGCCAGCACCCCAGGGGGGCGTGGCGCTGAAGCTCTCTTT. Encoded protein: CASTPGGRGAEALF.

This clone has a handful of counts. The V gene is TRBV9, the J gene TRBJ2-2, with TRBD1 matching over 9 bases. CDR1 SGDLS and CDR2 YYNGEE come from the germline V gene. CDR3 length: 14 amino acids. V was clipped by 9 bases and J by 6 bases; unmatched bases: 9. CDR3 bases: TGTGCCACCGGACAGGGGCCTTCCCCCGGGGAGCTGTTTTTT. It translates to CATGQGPSPGELFF.

V usage is TRBV2 and J usage is TRBJ2-3; the match to TRBD2 covers 11 bases. The J segment lost 6 bases and the V segment lost 6 bases, leaving 5 bases of the junction unmatched. The germline CDR1 and CDR2 sequences are SNHLY and FYNNEI. The CDR3 extends over 14 amino acids. The CDR3 loop reads CASRLAGGGDTQYF. CDR3 coding DNA: TGTGCCAGCAGGCTAGCGGGAGGAGGGGATACGCAGTATTTT.

V and J are TRBV30 and TRBJ2-5; 7 bases are shared with TRBD1. The end of the DNA fits TRBJ2-7 better, so the J call may be wrong. Germline CDR1 and CDR2: GTSNPN and SVGIG (reference sequence). The length of the CDR3 is 12 residues. The CDR3 sequence: CAWSWNRGEQYF. The CDR3 region has the DNA TGTGCCTGGAGTTGGAACAGGGGCGAGCAGTACTTC.